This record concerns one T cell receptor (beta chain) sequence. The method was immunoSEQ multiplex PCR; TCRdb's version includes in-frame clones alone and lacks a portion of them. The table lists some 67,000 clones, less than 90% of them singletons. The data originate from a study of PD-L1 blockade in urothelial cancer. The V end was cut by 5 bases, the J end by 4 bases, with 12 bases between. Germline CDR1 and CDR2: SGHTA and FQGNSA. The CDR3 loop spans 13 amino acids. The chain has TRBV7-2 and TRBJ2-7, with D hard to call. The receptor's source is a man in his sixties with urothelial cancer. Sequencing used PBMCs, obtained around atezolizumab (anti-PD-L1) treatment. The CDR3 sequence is CASSPDGWYEQYF. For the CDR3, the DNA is TGTGCCAGCAGCCCTGACGGGTGGTACGAGCAGTACTTC. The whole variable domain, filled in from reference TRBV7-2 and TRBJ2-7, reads GAGVSQSPSNKVTEKGKDVELRCDPISGHTALYWYRQSLGQGLEFLIYFQGNSAPDKSGLPSDRFSAERTGGSVSTLTIQRTQQEDSAVYLCASSPDGWYEQYFGPGTRLTVT.